Each of the 3 T cell receptor beta chains below was sequenced from the same sample in a study of identical twins. One entry per CDR3 protein results from TCRdb running MiXCR on the 5' RACE reads. The data contain some 570,000 distinct CDR3 sequences, around 20% of them seen just once; the ten biggest clones take up approximately 0.49%. Another study also made use of these data, one on yellow fever vaccine responses in identical twins.

The source material was CD4+ T cells sorted from blood. The source of these receptors is a woman between 18 and 29 years old in good health.

This chain connects TRBV15 to TRBJ2-7; possibly TRBD1 for D (5 bases). The V and J ends lost 0 bases and 2 bases respectively, with 8 bases between them. Per the germline V gene, CDR1 is LNHNV and CDR2 is YYDKDF (reference sequence). This CDR3 has 14 amino acids. The CDR3 bases are TGTGCCACCAGCAGAGAGAGACAGACCTACGAGCAGTACGTC. Translating it yields CATSRERQTYEQYV.

The V gene is TRBV12-3 or TRBV12-4, the J gene TRBJ1-1; no definite D call. The CDR3 spans 14 residues. Trimming cost V 2 bases and J 1 base, with 8 bases left between them. CDR3 sequence (DNA): TGTGCCAGCAGTTTAAAAAGAACGAACACTGAAGCTTTCTTT. It codes for CASSLKRTNTEAFF.

The chain is built from TRBV3-1 and TRBJ2-1; 9 nucleotides agree with TRBD2. With V trimmed by 1 base and J by 4 bases, 5 bases remained unmatched. The CDR3 loop spans 16 amino acids. CDR1 is LGHDT and CDR2 is YNNKEL in the germline V gene (reference sequence). The CDR3 is CASSQALAGRYNEQFF. CDR3 coding DNA: TGTGCCAGCAGCCAAGCTCTAGCGGGGCGTTACAATGAGCAGTTCTTC.